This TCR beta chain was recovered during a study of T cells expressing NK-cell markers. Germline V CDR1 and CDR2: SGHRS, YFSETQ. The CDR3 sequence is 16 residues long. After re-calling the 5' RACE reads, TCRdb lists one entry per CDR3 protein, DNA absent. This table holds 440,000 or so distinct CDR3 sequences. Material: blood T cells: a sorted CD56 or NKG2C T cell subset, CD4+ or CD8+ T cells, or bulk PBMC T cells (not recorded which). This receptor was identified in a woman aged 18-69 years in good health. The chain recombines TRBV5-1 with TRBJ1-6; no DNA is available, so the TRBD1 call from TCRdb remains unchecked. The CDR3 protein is CASSRRGDRHNSPLHF.